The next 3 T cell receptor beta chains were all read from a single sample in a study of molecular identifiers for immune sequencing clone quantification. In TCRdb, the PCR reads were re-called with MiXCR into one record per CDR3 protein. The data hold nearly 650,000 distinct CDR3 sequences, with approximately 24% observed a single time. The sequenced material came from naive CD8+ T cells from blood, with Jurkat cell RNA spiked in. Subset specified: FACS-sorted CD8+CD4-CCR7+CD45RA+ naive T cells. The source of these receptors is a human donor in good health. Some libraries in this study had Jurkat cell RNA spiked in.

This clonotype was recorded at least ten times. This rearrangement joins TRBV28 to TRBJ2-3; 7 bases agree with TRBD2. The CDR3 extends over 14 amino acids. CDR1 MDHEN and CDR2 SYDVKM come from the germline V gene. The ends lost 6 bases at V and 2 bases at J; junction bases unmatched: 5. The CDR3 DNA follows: TGTGCCAGCAGAGGACTAGTGCACACAGATACGCAGTATTTT. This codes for CASRGLVHTDTQYF. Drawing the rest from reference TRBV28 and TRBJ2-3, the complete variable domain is DVKVTQSSRYLVKRTGEKVFLECVQDMDHENMFWYRQDPGLGLRLIYFSYDVKMKEKGDIPEGYSVSREKKERFSLILESASTNQTSMYLCASRGLVHTDTQYFGPGTRLTVL.

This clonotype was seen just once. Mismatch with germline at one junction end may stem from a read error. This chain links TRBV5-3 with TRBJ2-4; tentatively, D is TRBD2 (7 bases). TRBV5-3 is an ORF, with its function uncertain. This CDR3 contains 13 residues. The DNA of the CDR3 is TGTGCCCGCAGCTGGGGGGGGGGCGGCGCCCAAGACTTC. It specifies CARSWGGGGAQDF.

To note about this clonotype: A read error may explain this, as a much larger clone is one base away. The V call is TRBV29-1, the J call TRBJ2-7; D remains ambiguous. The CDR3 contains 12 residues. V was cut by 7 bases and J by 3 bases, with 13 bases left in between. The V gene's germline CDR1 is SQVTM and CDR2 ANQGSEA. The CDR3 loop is CSGSDGDYEQYF. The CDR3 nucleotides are TGCAGCGGTTCCGATGGGGACTACGAGCAGTACTTC.